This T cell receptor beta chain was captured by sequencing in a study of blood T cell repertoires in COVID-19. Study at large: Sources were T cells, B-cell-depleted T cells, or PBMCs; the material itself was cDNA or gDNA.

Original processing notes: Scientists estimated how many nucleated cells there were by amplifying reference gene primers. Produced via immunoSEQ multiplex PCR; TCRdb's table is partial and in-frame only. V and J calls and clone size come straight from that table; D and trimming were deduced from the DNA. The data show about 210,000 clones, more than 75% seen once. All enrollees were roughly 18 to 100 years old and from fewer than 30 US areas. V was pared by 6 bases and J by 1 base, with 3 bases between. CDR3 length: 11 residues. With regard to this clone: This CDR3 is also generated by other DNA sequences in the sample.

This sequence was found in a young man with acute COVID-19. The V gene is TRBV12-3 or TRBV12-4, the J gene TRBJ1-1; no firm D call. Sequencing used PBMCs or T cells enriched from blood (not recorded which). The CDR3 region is CASSRNTEAFF. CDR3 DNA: TGTGCCAGCAGCCGGAACACTGAAGCTTTCTTT.